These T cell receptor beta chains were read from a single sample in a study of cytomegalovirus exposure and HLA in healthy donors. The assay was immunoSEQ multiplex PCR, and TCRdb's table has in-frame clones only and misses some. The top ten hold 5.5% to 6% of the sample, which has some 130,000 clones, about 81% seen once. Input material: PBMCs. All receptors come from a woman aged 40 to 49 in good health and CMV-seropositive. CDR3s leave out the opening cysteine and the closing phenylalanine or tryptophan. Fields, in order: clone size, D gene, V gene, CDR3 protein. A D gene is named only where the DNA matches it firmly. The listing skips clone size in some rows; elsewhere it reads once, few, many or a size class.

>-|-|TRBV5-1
ASSLLQPSGANVLT
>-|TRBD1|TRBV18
ASSPGQHLYGYT
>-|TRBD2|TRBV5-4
ASSEGLAGGFQETQY
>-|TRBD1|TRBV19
ASSIGPHGQDFDYGYT
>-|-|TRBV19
ASSRASWDTQY
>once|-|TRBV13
ASSFSGKVAGELF
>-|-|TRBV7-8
ASSFSNEQY
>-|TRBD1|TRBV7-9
ASSFSRTGASETQY
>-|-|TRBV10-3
AISEFDRSEETQY
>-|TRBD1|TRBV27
ASSLTGGSFGYT
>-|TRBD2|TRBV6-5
ASSPQAGVGDTQY
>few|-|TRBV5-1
ASSLNSKNTIY
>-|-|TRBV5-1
ARPTWVRNYSNQPQH
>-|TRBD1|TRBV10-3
ATTPTGTGQPQH
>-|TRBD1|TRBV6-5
ASSIRQGATDTQY
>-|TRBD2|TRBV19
ASSPSTTSGGELF
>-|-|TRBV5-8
ASSLGHMNTGELF
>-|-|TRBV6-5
ASSPSFSGANVLT
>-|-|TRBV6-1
ASRELALLNEKLF
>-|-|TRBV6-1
ASSEVWLRGDGYT
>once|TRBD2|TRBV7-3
ASSLEGGGNSYNEQF
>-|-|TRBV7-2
ASSSTGQSNQPQH